This T cell receptor (beta chain) was documented in a study of T cell repertoires in cytomegalovirus infection. With 3 bases removed from V and 2 bases from J, the gap between germline ends came to 20 bases. Germline CDR1 reads SNHLY; CDR2 reads FYNNEI. The length of the CDR3 is 18 residues. TCRdb re-called the reads through MiXCR, storing one row per CDR3 protein. The sample contains almost 550,000 distinct CDR3 sequences, approximately 15% of which appear only once. This TCR was sampled from a human donor in good health (CMV status not recorded). Some clones in this sample may be carry-over from other donors' samples. This rearrangement joins TRBV2 to TRBJ2-4; D may be TRBD1 (6 bases). Sample: CD8+ T cells from PBMCs. In DNA, the CDR3 is TGTGCCAGCAGTGACCCCCTAGGGACAATCCAAACCAAAAACATTCAGTACTTC. It yields the protein CASSDPLGTIQTKNIQYF.